Sequencing of this T cell receptor (beta chain) was carried out in a study of shared clonotypes between healthy human individuals. Produced via immunoSEQ multiplex PCR; TCRdb's table is partial and in-frame only. The profile shows about 500,000 clones, 75% to 80% of them singletons. The CDR3 consists of 13 residues. V shed 5 bases and J shed 1 base, with 8 bases lying between them. Germline V gives CDR1 SGHVS, CDR2 FNYEAQ. The gene calls are TRBV7-6 and TRBJ1-1; D gene ambiguous. The clonotype was recovered from a woman between 35 and 50 years old in good health. Some clones in this sample may be carry-over from other donors' samples. The source material was PBMCs. The CDR3 is CASSPHENTEAFF. In DNA, the CDR3 is TGTGCCAGCAGCCCCCATGAGAACACTGAAGCTTTCTTT.